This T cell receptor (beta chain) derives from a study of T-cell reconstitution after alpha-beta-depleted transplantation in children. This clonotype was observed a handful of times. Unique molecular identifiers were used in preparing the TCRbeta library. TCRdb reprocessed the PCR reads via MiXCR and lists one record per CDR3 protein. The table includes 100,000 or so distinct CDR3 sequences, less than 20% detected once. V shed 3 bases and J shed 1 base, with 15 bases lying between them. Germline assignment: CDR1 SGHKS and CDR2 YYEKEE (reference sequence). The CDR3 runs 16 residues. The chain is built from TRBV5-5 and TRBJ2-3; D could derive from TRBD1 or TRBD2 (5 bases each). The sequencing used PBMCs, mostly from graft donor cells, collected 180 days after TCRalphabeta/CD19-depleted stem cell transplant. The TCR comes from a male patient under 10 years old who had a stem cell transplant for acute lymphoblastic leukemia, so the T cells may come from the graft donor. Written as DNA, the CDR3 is TGTGCCAGCAGCTCACGGGGCGCTTGGGGCACAGATACGCAGTATTTT. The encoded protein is CASSSRGAWGTDTQYF.